The 22 T cell receptor beta chains below all came from one sample that was sequenced in a study of cytomegalovirus exposure and HLA in healthy donors. The PCR made use of 60 Vbeta and 13 Jbeta primers. Sequenced by immunoSEQ multiplex PCR; TCRdb stores in-frame clones only, minus some. The table lists about 150,000 clones, more than 70% of them singletons, with about 6.3% in the top ten. Material for sequencing was PBMCs. These receptor sequences come from a male donor in good health and CMV-seropositive.

This rearrangement joins TRBV6-5 to TRBJ2-5; D uncertain. V was trimmed by 2 bases and J by 7 bases, leaving 11 bases between them. CDR1 and CDR2 (germline): MNHEY, SVGAGI. The CDR3 has 13 residues. The CDR3 loop is CASSYDWQRTQYF. CDR3 sequence (DNA): TGTGCCAGCAGTTACGATTGGCAGCGGACCCAGTACTTC.

The gene calls are TRBV30 and TRBJ1-6, with 7 bases matching TRBD1. This CDR3 comprises 16 residues. Per the germline V gene, CDR1 is GTSNPN and CDR2 is SVGIG (reference sequence). V shed 0 bases and J 7 bases; nucleotides not matched to a gene: 9. The CDR3 nucleotides read TGTGCCTGGAGTGTAGGAGTAGGACAGGAAAATTCACCCCTCCACTTT. Its translation is CAWSVGVGQENSPLHF. The full variable domain, completed using reference TRBV30 and TRBJ1-6, is SQTIHQWPATLVQPVGSPLSLECTVEGTSNPNLYWYRQAAGRGLQLLFYSVGIGQISSEVPQNLSASRPQDRQFILSSKKLLLSDSGFYLCAWSVGVGQENSPLHFGNGTRLTVT.

This clone was counted once. The chain links TRBV18 to TRBJ1-2; maybe TRBD1 (5 bases). V was pared by 0 bases and J by 8 bases, with 13 bases between. In germline, CDR1 is KGHSH, CDR2 LQKENI. The CDR3 is made up of 14 amino acids. CDR3 sequence reads: CASSPPAQGGGYTF. The CDR3 DNA sequence: TGTGCCAGCTCACCACCCGCGCAGGGTGGCGGCTACACCTTC.

The rearrangement links TRBV11-3 to TRBJ2-5, with 10 positions matching TRBD2. The CDR3 length is 17 residues. Germline V gene sequence: CDR1 SGHNT, CDR2 YENEEA. V was pared by 1 base and J by 4 bases, with 9 bases of the junction left unmatched. CDR3 coding DNA: TGTGCCAGCAGCTTAGTTGGCGCTAGCGGGAGCGCAGAGACCCAGTACTTC. As protein: CASSLVGASGSAETQYF.

The genes are TRBV4-3 and TRBJ2-4, with D maybe TRBD1 (6 bases). The CDR3 is 15 amino acids. CDR1 and CDR2 (germline): LGHNA, YSLEER. V was trimmed by 4 bases and J by 5 bases, leaving 15 bases between them. The CDR3 is CASSPDSSLQNIQYF. CDR3 DNA sequence: TGCGCCAGCAGCCCGGACAGCTCGCTTCAAAACATTCAGTACTTC.

The sample holds one count of this clone. This chain joins TRBV11-2 and TRBJ1-2; possible D gene TRBD1, 5 bases. This CDR3 is 15 amino acids long. Germline V lookup: CDR1 SGHAT, CDR2 FQNNGV. V was pared by 1 base and J by 0 bases, with 9 bases between. CDR3 DNA sequence: TGTGCCAGCAGCTTAGGGGGGGGTCCTAACTATGGCTACACCTTC. Residues: CASSLGGGPNYGYTF. Together with reference TRBV11-2 and TRBJ1-2, the CDR3 gives the full variable domain: EAGVAQSPRYKIIEKRQSVAFWCNPISGHATLYWYQQILGQGPKLLIQFQNNGVVDDSQLPKDRFSAERLKGVDSTLKIQPAKLEDSAVYLCASSLGGGPNYGYTFGSGTRLTVV.

J is TRBJ2-1 and V is TRBV7-9; no definite D call. Germline V CDR1 and CDR2: SEHNR, FQNEAQ (reference sequence). V was pared by 6 bases and J by 8 bases, with 8 bases between. The CDR3 length is 11 residues. The CDR3 protein is CASSEADEQFF. The CDR3 coding sequence is TGTGCCAGCAGTGAGGCGGATGAGCAGTTCTTC.

In its sample, this clone was seen once. The V gene is TRBV4-1, the J gene TRBJ2-1, with TRBD1 as a possible D gene (6 bases). The germline V gene has CDR1 MGHRA and CDR2 YSYEKL. The ends were cut back, 4 bases at V and 8 bases at J, with 18 bases in the middle. CDR3 size: 15 residues. CDR3 sequence: CASSPRTVGLDEQFF. CDR3 DNA sequence: TGCGCCAGCAGCCCCCGGACAGTGGGTCTCGATGAGCAGTTCTTC.

This clone was seen only once. The chain links TRBV19 to TRBJ1-5; D is possibly TRBD1 (5 bases). The V and J ends lost 1 base and 3 bases respectively, with 10 bases between them. Germline V lookup: CDR1 LNHDA, CDR2 SQIVND (reference sequence). There are 15 residues in the CDR3. Written as DNA, the CDR3 is TGTGCCAGTAGTATAGGCAGGGCGGACAATCAGCCCCAGCATTTT. The encoded protein is CASSIGRADNQPQHF.

CDR3 amino acids: CASSFSESETQYF. The DNA for the CDR3 is TGTGCCAGCAGCTTCTCGGAGTCAGAGACCCAGTACTTC. The rearrangement uses TRBV7-6 and TRBJ2-5; D is undetermined. CDR1 and CDR2 (germline): SGHVS, FNYEAQ. This CDR3 spans 13 amino acids. V lost 3 bases, J lost 4 bases, and 9 bases lay in between.

On this clone itself: Its ends do not fully match the called genes, so a read error is possible. The V and J genes are TRBV7-9 and TRBJ1-4; no firm D call. The CDR3 covers 12 residues. Germline V CDR1 and CDR2: SEHNR, FQNEAQ (reference sequence). CDR3 residues: CSSSSEDEKLFF. CDR3 DNA: TGTTCCAGCAGCTCAGAGGATGAAAAACTGTTTTTT.

This chain joins TRBV29-1 and TRBJ1-1, with a weak D call TRBD1 (6 bases). Germline CDR1 reads SQVTM; CDR2 reads ANQGSEA. There are 13 residues in the CDR3. The germline V and J ends were trimmed by 7 bases and 4 bases, with 16 bases remaining between them. The CDR3, as DNA: TGCAGCGGCACTCAGGGGTTGGGCACTGAAGCTTTCTTT. This translates into CSGTQGLGTEAFF.

CDR3 bases: TGTGCCTGGAGTGTAGGGCGGGTTTTCACCTACGAGCAGTACTTC. Its protein product is CAWSVGRVFTYEQYF. The chain joins TRBV30 to TRBJ2-7; a weak D match, TRBD2 (5 bases). Per germline, CDR1 GTSNPN and CDR2 SVGIG (reference sequence). V lost 0 bases and J 2 bases, leaving 14 bases between the germline ends. This CDR3 has 15 residues. The full variable domain, completed using reference TRBV30 and TRBJ2-7, is SQTIHQWPATLVQPVGSPLSLECTVEGTSNPNLYWYRQAAGRGLQLLFYSVGIGQISSEVPQNLSASRPQDRQFILSSKKLLLSDSGFYLCAWSVGRVFTYEQYFGPGTRLTVT.

V usage is TRBV19 and J usage is TRBJ1-3; D possibly corresponds to TRBD1 (6 bases). CDR3 size: 14 residues. Germline V lookup: CDR1 LNHDA, CDR2 SQIVND (reference sequence). V was shortened by 6 bases and J by 1 base, with 10 bases between the two germline ends. CDR3 sequence reads: CASSYDRSGNTIYF. DNA of the CDR3: TGTGCCAGTAGCTATGACAGGTCTGGAAACACCATATATTTT.

This chain uses TRBV6-1 with TRBJ1-2; no definite D call. The CDR3 covers 13 residues. The germline V gene has CDR1 MNHNS and CDR2 SASEGT. V was trimmed by 0 bases and J by 8 bases, leaving 10 bases between them. The CDR3 sequence is CASSEATGLGYTF. As DNA, the CDR3 is TGTGCCAGCAGTGAAGCGACCGGGTTAGGCTACACCTTC.

V usage is TRBV29-1 and J usage is TRBJ2-1; 9 bases line up with TRBD1. Looked up from germline, CDR1 is SQVTM and CDR2 is ANQGSEA. With V trimmed by 6 bases and J by 7 bases, 7 bases remained unmatched. CDR3 length: 13 amino acids. CDR3 sequence (DNA): TGCAGCGTACCGGGACAGGGCTATAATGAGCAGTTCTTC. Translation gives CSVPGQGYNEQFF.

The chain carries TRBV9 and TRBJ2-7; 12 positions agree with TRBD2. The junction had 2 bases not matched to a gene; V was cut back by 0 bases and J by 4 bases. Germline V lookup: CDR1 SGDLS, CDR2 YYNGEE. The CDR3 totals 15 residues. CDR3 sequence (DNA): TGTGCCAGCAGCGTAGAGGGGACTAGCGGGTACGAGCAGTACTTC. Residues: CASSVEGTSGYEQYF.

This chain connects TRBV27 to TRBJ2-5; TRBD1 agrees at 7 bases. The CDR3 loop spans 15 amino acids. Losses at the gene ends were 6 bases for V and 3 bases for J; bases not matched to a gene: 10. The germline gives CDR1 MNHEY, CDR2 SMNVEV (reference sequence). The CDR3: CASRHRGRREETQYF. The CDR3 nucleotides are TGTGCCAGCAGGCACAGGGGACGAAGGGAAGAGACCCAGTACTTC.

This rearrangement joins TRBV2 to TRBJ2-7; the match to TRBD2 covers 8 bases. The CDR3 runs 15 residues. CDR1 is SNHLY, CDR2 FYNNEI, per germline. V trimming: 5 bases; J trimming: 5 bases; junction bases outside the gene matches: 11. CDR3 bases: TGTGCCAGCAGTCCAGCGGGAGTGGTGAGGGACGAGCAGTACTTC. It is translated as CASSPAGVVRDEQYF.

This clone was picked up a small number of times. This chain connects TRBV10-2 to TRBJ2-2; 9 bases match TRBD2. Trimming cost V 6 bases and J 3 bases; bases outside gene matches: 5. CDR3 length: 15 residues. Germline V lookup: CDR1 WSHSY, CDR2 SAAADI. CDR3 sequence: CASRLAGADTGELFF. CDR3 nucleotide sequence: TGCGCCAGCAGGTTAGCGGGAGCTGACACCGGGGAGCTGTTTTTT.

The chain has TRBV5-6 and TRBJ2-7, with TRBD2 identical over 7 bases. V trimming: 2 bases; J trimming: 3 bases; junction bases outside the gene matches: 5. CDR3 length: 14 amino acids. CDR1 is SGHDT, CDR2 YYEEEE, per germline. The CDR3 loop reads CASSLSGRDYEQYF. CDR3 nucleotides: TGTGCCAGCAGCTTAAGTGGGAGGGACTACGAGCAGTACTTC.

This chain connects TRBV6-5 to TRBJ2-1; D not certain. CDR3 length equals 14 residues. Trimming cost V 4 bases and J 6 bases, with 13 bases left between them. Per the germline V gene, CDR1 is MNHEY and CDR2 is SVGAGI. The CDR3 spells CASSFSGPFNEQFF. The DNA of the CDR3 is TGTGCCAGCAGTTTCTCGGGCCCCTTCAATGAGCAGTTCTTC.